One and the same sample provided the 20 T cell receptor beta chains below, sequenced in a study of cytomegalovirus exposure and HLA in healthy donors. PCR employed 60 Vbeta and 13 Jbeta primers. TCRdb's copy holds only in-frame clones and misses some; the assay was immunoSEQ multiplex PCR. The table has roughly 100,000 clones, roughly 77% seen once; the top ten hold 2.5%. The sequencing sample was made of PBMCs. The receptors come from a man aged 35-49 years in good health and CMV-seronegative.

This clone was observed once. The chain is built from TRBV18 and TRBJ2-2, with 9 bases that match TRBD2. CDR3 length: 16 residues. The J segment lost 5 bases and the V segment lost 3 bases, leaving 7 bases of the junction unmatched. Per germline, CDR1 KGHSH and CDR2 LQKENI. CDR3 loop: CASSPSSSGGTGELFF. The CDR3 DNA is TGTGCCAGCTCACCGAGTTCGAGCGGGGGGACCGGGGAGCTGTTTTTT.

The chain uses TRBV5-1 and TRBJ1-1; possibly TRBD1 for D (6 bases). V was trimmed by 0 bases and J by 0 bases, leaving 15 bases between them. Germline loops: CDR1 SGHRS, CDR2 YFSETQ. The length of the CDR3 is 17 residues. The CDR3 spells CASSLGGSGDMNTEAFF. CDR3 DNA sequence: TGCGCCAGCAGCTTGGGAGGGTCAGGGGATATGAACACTGAAGCTTTCTTT.

Only a few counts were recorded for this clone. The V and J genes are TRBV6-1 and TRBJ2-1; 7 nucleotides align to TRBD1. With V trimmed by 6 bases and J by 8 bases, 10 bases remained unmatched. The CDR3 loop spans 14 amino acids. The germline V gene has CDR1 MNHNS and CDR2 SASEGT. CDR3 in amino acids: CASSHRQGPYEQFF. In DNA, the CDR3 is TGTGCCAGCAGCCACCGACAGGGTCCCTATGAGCAGTTCTTC.

The chain joins TRBV6-1 to TRBJ2-7, with D possibly being TRBD1 (6 bases). Germline V gene data show CDR1 as MNHNS and CDR2 as SASEGT. The V gene lost 3 bases and the J gene lost 3 bases, with 12 bases spanning the gap. The CDR3 runs to 14 residues. CDR3 sequence (DNA): TGTGCCAGCAGTGATACAGGGATTAGCTACGAGCAGTACTTC. Translated: CASSDTGISYEQYF.

V gene TRBV14 combines with J gene TRBJ1-1, with a tentative D call TRBD1 (6 bases). The CDR3 covers 11 residues. Between the trimmed V and J ends, which lost 1 base and 10 bases, there was a span of 7 bases. Germline lookup yields CDR1 SGHDN and CDR2 FVKESK. In DNA form, the CDR3 reads TGTGCCAGCAGCCAAGGACAGGTAGCTTTCTTT. This codes for CASSQGQVAFF.

This chain links TRBV5-8 with TRBJ1-5; 7 bases match TRBD1. Germline V gene lookup returns CDR1 SGHTS and CDR2 YDEGEE. Trimming removed 4 bases from V and 7 bases from J; junction bases left unmatched: 11. This CDR3 region has 15 residues. The DNA of the CDR3 is TGTGCCAGCAGCCCCGACAGGGCTCTAGGCCAGCCCCAGCATTTT. Translating it yields CASSPDRALGQPQHF.

Details on this clone: At one end the junction does not follow the germline gene, possibly because of a read error. The chain uses TRBV7-9 and TRBJ2-3, with 9 bases fitting TRBD1. Germline-derived CDR1 and CDR2 are SEHNR and FQNEAQ (reference sequence). There are 14 residues in the CDR3. Here the CDR3 reads CSSSLTGGADTQYF. CDR3 nucleotide sequence: TGTTCCAGCAGCTTGACAGGGGGAGCTGATACGCAGTATTTT.

V usage is TRBV7-3 and J usage is TRBJ2-1; TRBD2 matches at 10 bases. Per germline, CDR1 SGHTA and CDR2 FQGTGA. V shed 4 bases and J 7 bases; nucleotides not matched to a gene: 13. The CDR3 is 17 residues long. CDR3 in DNA: TGTGCCAGCAGCTACCAGCCCCTAGCGGGGGCTCTAAATGAGCAGTTCTTC. The encoded protein is CASSYQPLAGALNEQFF.

This rearrangement joins TRBV4-2 to TRBJ1-2, with D possibly being TRBD1 (5 bases). Germline CDR1 LGHNA, CDR2 YNFKEQ. The CDR3 is 14 residues long. Deletions cut 0 bases from V and 8 bases from J, with 13 bases between. The chain's CDR3 is CASSQETVFHGYTF. As DNA, the CDR3 is TGTGCCAGCAGCCAAGAGACAGTCTTCCACGGCTACACCTTC.

There are a few counts of this clone. J is TRBJ2-7 and V is TRBV7-9, with 7 bases identical to TRBD1. This CDR3 is 14 amino acids long. Germline V gives CDR1 SEHNR, CDR2 FQNEAQ (reference sequence). J gave up 3 bases and V 3 bases, and 5 bases lay outside the gene matches. CDR3 bases: TGTGCCAGCAGCTTCAGCAACAGGGGCTACGAGCAGTACTTC. It yields the protein CASSFSNRGYEQYF.

The genes are TRBV6-4 and TRBJ2-2; the D is unclear. The CDR3 is 14 amino acids. Germline values: CDR1 MRHNA, CDR2 SNTAGT. V dropped 0 bases and J dropped 3 bases, with 5 bases sitting between them. The CDR3 region is CASSDSSDTGELFF. The CDR3 DNA reads as TGTGCCAGCAGTGACTCGAGCGACACCGGGGAGCTGTTTTTT.

The chain couples TRBV6-1 to TRBJ1-1; no clear D. The CDR3 length is 13 residues. CDR1 is MNHNS and CDR2 is SASEGT in the germline V gene. V was cut by 2 bases and J by 9 bases, with 13 bases left in between. Here the CDR3 DNA reads TGTGCCAGCAGTGAACAGGATAGAAATAAAGCTTTCTTT. This codes for CASSEQDRNKAFF.

The genes are TRBV5-1 and TRBJ2-5; D may be TRBD1 (5 bases). Trimming took off 0 bases at V and 6 bases at J, with 9 bases between the two ends. Germline loops: CDR1 SGHRS, CDR2 YFSETQ. This CDR3 has 13 residues. This CDR3 is CASSLGQGKTQYF. CDR3 bases: TGCGCCAGCAGCTTGGGCCAGGGAAAGACCCAGTACTTC.

Only a few counts were recorded for this clone. The chain uses TRBV11-2 and TRBJ2-7; 7 nucleotides agree with TRBD1. The CDR3 covers 14 residues. The V and J ends lost 0 bases and 2 bases, in that order; junction bases with no gene match: 1. Looked up from germline, CDR1 is SGHAT and CDR2 is FQNNGV. CDR3: CASSLEQGPYEQYF. The CDR3 DNA is TGTGCCAGCAGCTTAGAACAGGGGCCCTACGAGCAGTACTTC. Filled out from reference TRBV11-2 and TRBJ2-7, the complete variable domain reads EAGVAQSPRYKIIEKRQSVAFWCNPISGHATLYWYQQILGQGPKLLIQFQNNGVVDDSQLPKDRFSAERLKGVDSTLKIQPAKLEDSAVYLCASSLEQGPYEQYFGPGTRLTVT.

The chain combines TRBV4-2 with TRBJ1-2; no clear D gene. The CDR3 sequence is 11 residues long. Germline CDR1 and CDR2: LGHNA and YNFKEQ. Trimming stripped 7 bases from V and 7 bases from J, with 10 bases between. CDR3 region: CASTDEGGYTF. CDR3 in DNA: TGTGCCAGCACGGACGAGGGTGGCTACACCTTC.

This chain connects TRBV6-5 to TRBJ2-7; possible D gene TRBD2, 5 bases. CDR3 length equals 14 residues. Per the germline V gene, CDR1 is MNHEY and CDR2 is SVGAGI. Trimming stripped 6 bases from V and 0 bases from J, with 12 bases between. The CDR3 spells CASRWSGDSYEQYF. The CDR3 bases are TGTGCCAGCAGGTGGAGCGGCGACTCCTACGAGCAGTACTTC.

The J gene is TRBJ1-2, the V gene TRBV10-2, with 12 bases fitting TRBD1. Losses at the gene ends were 3 bases for V and 3 bases for J; bases not matched to a gene: 8. This CDR3 has 17 amino acids. Germline V gene sequence: CDR1 WSHSY, CDR2 SAAADI. In DNA, the CDR3 is TGCGCCAGCAGTGAAATCTTGGGACAGGGGGCTTACTATGGCTACACCTTC. The encoded protein is CASSEILGQGAYYGYTF.

The chain recombines TRBV29-1 with TRBJ1-2; no firm D call. V dropped 2 bases and J dropped 6 bases, with 10 bases sitting between them. This CDR3 is built from 12 residues. Germline V gene sequence: CDR1 SQVTM, CDR2 ANQGSEA. CDR3 DNA: TGCAGCGTTGAAAAGTTAGAGAATGGCTACACCTTC. Translated: CSVEKLENGYTF. The complete variable domain, with remaining parts taken from reference TRBV29-1 and TRBJ1-2, reads SAVISQKPSRDICQRGTSLTIQCQVDSQVTMMFWYRQQPGQSLTLIATANQGSEATYESGFVIDKFPISRPNLTFSTLTVSNMSPEDSSIYLCSVEKLENGYTFGSGTRLTVV.

The chain joins TRBV19 to TRBJ2-5; 9 nucleotides line up with TRBD1. Trimming took 4 bases from V and 5 from J; bases not matched to a gene: 11. The CDR3 runs to 16 residues. Looked up from germline, CDR1 is LNHDA and CDR2 is SQIVND (reference sequence). This CDR3 is CASSTGRTGVGETQYF. The CDR3 coding sequence is TGTGCCAGTAGTACAGGACGGACAGGGGTTGGGGAGACCCAGTACTTC.

This chain links TRBV19 with TRBJ1-6; D unresolved. V was trimmed by 4 bases and J by 6 bases, leaving 13 bases between them. The CDR3 spans 15 residues. Germline V gene data show CDR1 as LNHDA and CDR2 as SQIVND (reference sequence). The CDR3 coding sequence is TGTGCCAGTAGTACCACACCGACGGGTAATTCACCCCTCCACTTT. Its translation: CASSTTPTGNSPLHF.